A selection of T cell receptor beta chains follows, all from one sample in a study of blood T cell repertoires in COVID-19. Clones were read by immunoSEQ multiplex PCR, and TCRdb kept only the in-frame ones, dropping some. In the table there are some 700,000 clones, 75% to 90% of which are singletons. The sample was peripheral blood. Receptors were obtained from a woman between 18 and 29 years old with acute or convalescent COVID-19. CDR3s include the opening cysteine and the closing phenylalanine or tryptophan. D genes are given only for firm matches. Clone size is not always given. Where it is, it says once, few, many or a class for expanded clones.

v_gene	j_gene	abundance	d_gene	CDR3aa	CDR3nt
TRBV5-4	TRBJ2-7	once	.	CASSYRSDYEQYF	TGTGCCAGCAGCTACAGGTCTGACTACGAGCAGTACTTC
TRBV7-2	TRBJ1-6	.	.	CASSLVAGYNSPLHF	TGTGCCAGCAGCTTAGTTGCAGGCTATAATTCACCCCTCCACTTT
TRBV5-1	TRBJ1-1	.	TRBD1	CASSAEGAEMNTEAFF	TGCGCCAGCAGCGCGGAGGGGGCAGAAATGAACACTGAAGCTTTCTTT
TRBV7-9	TRBJ2-2	.	TRBD2	CASSRPGGTNTGELFF	TGTGCCAGCAGCCGTCCGGGAGGGACGAACACCGGGGAGCTGTTTTTT
TRBV9	TRBJ2-7	.	TRBD1	CASSVASGTGLFEQYF	TGTGCCAGCAGCGTAGCTTCCGGGACAGGGCTCTTCGAGCAGTACTTC
TRBV19	TRBJ1-5	few	.	CAREGGNQPQHF	TGTGCCAGAGAGGGGGGCAATCAGCCCCAGCATTTT
TRBV4-1	TRBJ1-6	.	.	CASSQEDGEGERSPLHF	TGCGCCAGCAGCCAAGAGGATGGTGAAGGGGAAAGATCACCCCTCCACTTT
TRBV19	TRBJ2-3	.	TRBD1	CASSDRWGTDTQYF	TGTGCCAGTTCGGACAGGTGGGGCACAGATACGCAGTATTTT
TRBV11-2	TRBJ2-2	.	TRBD1	CASSLTGQANTGELFF	TGTGCCAGCAGCCTAACAGGACAGGCGAACACCGGGGAGCTGTTTTTT
TRBV27	TRBJ2-1	.	TRBD1	CASSSRDSPYNEQFF	TGTGCCAGCAGTTCCCGGGACAGCCCCTACAATGAGCAGTTCTTC
TRBV7-2	TRBJ1-5	.	.	CASSLWDFYQPQHF	TGTGCCAGCAGCCTCTGGGACTTTTATCAGCCCCAGCATTTT
TRBV6-6	TRBJ1-2	few	TRBD1	CASKFRQGAYGYTF	TGTGCCAGCAAGTTCCGACAGGGGGCCTATGGCTACACCTTC
TRBV19	TRBJ1-3	.	TRBD1	CASSIGQAGNTIYF	TGTGCCAGTAGTATCGGACAGGCTGGAAACACCATATATTTT
TRBV9	TRBJ2-2	few	.	CASSAGQNTNTGELFF	TGTGCCAGCAGCGCCGGACAGAACACGAACACCGGGGAGCTGTTTTTT
TRBV11-1	TRBJ2-7	.	.	CASSPRTNYEQYF	TGTGCCAGCAGCCCCCGGACAAACTACGAGCAGTACTTC
TRBV2	TRBJ1-1	.	.	CASNYRQLNTEAFF	TGTGCCAGCAATTATCGACAGTTGAACACTGAAGCTTTCTTT
TRBV9	TRBJ2-1	.	.	CASTSRGGVSSYNEQFF	TGTGCCAGCACCTCGAGAGGGGGGGTAAGCTCCTACAATGAGCAGTTCTTC
TRBV6-5	TRBJ2-7	few	.	CASTAENEQYF	TGTGCCAGCACTGCCGAGAACGAGCAGTACTTC
TRBV5-5	TRBJ1-2	.	TRBD1	CASIYTQGATNYGYTF	TGTGCCAGCATCTATACACAGGGGGCTACTAACTATGGCTACACCTTC
TRBV29-1	TRBJ1-1	.	TRBD1	CSAHRGTNTEAFF	TGCAGCGCTCACAGGGGGACGAACACTGAAGCTTTCTTT
TRBV24-1	TRBJ2-1	.	.	CATSDPGFEGNEQFF	TGTGCCACCAGTGATCCGGGGTTCGAGGGTAATGAGCAGTTCTTC
TRBV7-2	TRBJ2-3	.	.	CASGPRGPGAQYF	TGTGCCAGCGGGCCGCGGGGGCCCGGGGCGCAGTATTTT
TRBV4-1	TRBJ1-2	.	.	CASSQDTSTNYGYTF	TGCGCCAGCAGCCAAGACACCAGTACTAACTATGGCTACACCTTC
TRBV4-1	TRBJ1-2	.	TRBD1	CASSQGGTAPRGYTF	TGCGCCAGCAGCCAAGGGGGGACAGCCCCTAGGGGCTACACCTTC
TRBV5-1	TRBJ2-7	once	.	CASGPGVSYEQYF	TGCGCCAGCGGTCCGGGGGTTTCCTACGAGCAGTACTTC
TRBV27	TRBJ1-5	.	.	CASSFDRHQPQHF	TGTGCCAGCAGTTTTGACAGACATCAGCCCCAGCATTTT
TRBV4-2	TRBJ2-1	.	.	CASSQDRDSITYNEQFF	TGTGCCAGCAGCCAAGACCGGGACTCCATAACCTACAATGAGCAGTTCTTC
TRBV2	TRBJ2-4	.	.	CASSGGMAAKNIQYF	TGTGCCAGCAGTGGAGGGATGGCGGCCAAAAACATTCAGTACTTC
TRBV19	TRBJ2-2	.	TRBD2	CASGGGGASGELFF	TGTGCCAGTGGTGGCGGGGGGGCCTCCGGGGAGCTGTTTTTT
TRBV10-2	TRBJ1-2	.	.	CASSEEGSGYTF	TGCGCCAGCAGTGAGGAGGGTAGTGGCTACACCTTC
TRBV3-1/TRBV3-2	TRBJ2-3	.	.	CASRPTSTDTQYF	TGTGCCAGCAGGCCTACTAGCACAGATACGCAGTATTTT
TRBV5-4	TRBJ1-2	.	.	CASSLAGVRYGYTF	TGTGCCAGCAGCCTAGCGGGGGTACGTTATGGCTACACCTTC
TRBV5-4	TRBJ1-1	.	.	CASTLPGGGNTEAFF	TGTGCCAGCACCTTGCCGGGGGGCGGGAACACTGAAGCTTTCTTT
TRBV11-2	TRBJ1-2	.	.	CASSLRSPYGYTF	TGTGCCAGCAGCTTACGGAGTCCCTATGGCTACACCTTC
TRBV23-1	TRBJ2-7	.	.	CASSDSYEQYF	TGCGCCAGCAGCGACAGCTACGAGCAGTACTTC
TRBV9	TRBJ2-1	.	TRBD1	CASSPSGTGIYNEQFF	TGTGCCAGCAGCCCCTCCGGGACAGGTATCTACAATGAGCAGTTCTTC
TRBV5-1	TRBJ1-2	once	TRBD1	CASSLVRGQGYTF	TGCGCCAGCAGCTTGGTCAGGGGGCAAGGCTACACCTTC
TRBV24-1	TRBJ2-3	.	TRBD1	CATTSGGRGDTQYF	TGTGCCACCACTTCAGGGGGCCGGGGAGATACGCAGTATTTT
TRBV2	TRBJ2-3	few	TRBD2	CASSLTGGASTDTQYF	TGTGCCAGCAGTCTTACGGGGGGTGCTAGCACAGATACGCAGTATTTT
TRBV5-1	TRBJ1-2	.	.	CASTPGGNYGYTF	TGCGCCAGCACCCCCGGTGGTAACTATGGCTACACCTTC
TRBV5-7	TRBJ1-4	few	.	CASSAPFAPNEKLFF	TGTGCCAGCAGCGCCCCCTTCGCGCCTAATGAAAAACTGTTTTTT
TRBV27	TRBJ2-2	.	TRBD1	CASRGGTGYRGELFF	TGTGCCAGCAGGGGGGGGACAGGGTATCGCGGGGAGCTGTTTTTT
TRBV7-9	TRBJ2-7	few	.	CASSHPQGYEQYF	TGTGCCAGCAGCCATCCACAGGGTTACGAGCAGTACTTC
TRBV30	TRBJ1-2	.	TRBD1	CAWRDRGGSYGYTF	TGTGCCTGGCGGGACAGGGGAGGAAGCTATGGCTACACCTTC
TRBV4-1	TRBJ1-3	once	.	CASSQVTGTLKLFSGNTIYF	TGCGCCAGCAGCCAAGTGACCGGGACACTCAAGCTGTTCTCTGGAAACACCATATATTTT
TRBV6-5	TRBJ1-3	.	.	CASSYQGYTGNTIYF	TGTGCCAGCAGTTACCAGGGTTATACTGGAAACACCATATATTTT
TRBV6-5	TRBJ1-2	.	.	CASSYSGGFVVYTF	TGTGCCAGCAGTTACTCAGGAGGGTTTGTAGTCTACACCTTC
TRBV2	TRBJ2-7	.	.	CASSVEQGWGSYEQYF	TGTGCCAGCAGTGTCGAACAGGGTTGGGGAAGCTACGAGCAGTACTTC
TRBV15	TRBJ2-5	.	TRBD1	CATSRDRAETQYF	TGTGCCACCAGCAGGGACAGGGCGGAGACCCAGTACTTC
TRBV4-3	TRBJ1-2	.	.	CASSQWMAQDGYTF	TGCGCCAGCAGCCAGTGGATGGCACAGGATGGCTACACCTTC
TRBV27	TRBJ1-2	.	.	CASSFSTGSRYGYTF	TGTGCCAGCAGTTTTTCGACGGGGAGTAGGTATGGCTACACCTTC
TRBV24-1	TRBJ2-5	.	.	CATSDFKRGTYQETQYF	TGTGCCACCAGTGATTTTAAACGGGGGACGTACCAAGAGACCCAGTACTTC
TRBV29-1	TRBJ1-1	.	TRBD1	CSARDRGLTEAFF	TGCAGCGCCCGGGACAGGGGGCTCACTGAAGCTTTCTTT
TRBV6-2/TRBV6-3	TRBJ2-3	.	.	CASSPTRVTQYF	TGTGCCAGCAGTCCAACGCGGGTGACGCAGTATTTT
TRBV7-9	TRBJ2-7	.	.	CASSTQGISYEQYF	TGTGCCAGCAGCACTCAGGGGATCTCCTACGAGCAGTACTTC